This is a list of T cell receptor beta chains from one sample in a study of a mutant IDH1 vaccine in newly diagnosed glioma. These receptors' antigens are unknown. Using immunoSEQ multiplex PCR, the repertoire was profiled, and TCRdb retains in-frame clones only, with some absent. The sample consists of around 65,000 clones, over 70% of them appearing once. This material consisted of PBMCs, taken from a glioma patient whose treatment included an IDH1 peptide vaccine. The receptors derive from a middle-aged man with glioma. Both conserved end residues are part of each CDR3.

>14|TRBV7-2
CASSESWTVYEQYF
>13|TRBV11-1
CASSSGESYEQYF
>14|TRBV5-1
CASSLVFGSYEQYF
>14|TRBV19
CASRSLLRSGELFF
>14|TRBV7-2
CASSLLGPPDTQYF
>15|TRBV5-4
CASSPGTSGIGEQFF
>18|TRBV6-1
CASSEALLAGVGTDTQYF
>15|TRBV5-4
CASSSGGGRYDTQYF
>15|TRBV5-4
CASSLGQGAPGELFF
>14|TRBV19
CASSLDFRGDTQYF
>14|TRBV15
CATSGSRGIYEQYF
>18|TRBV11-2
CASSFLGADSGSVYEQYF
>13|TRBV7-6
CASSSRGSVTQYF
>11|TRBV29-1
CSVGNNYGYTF
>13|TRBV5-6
CASSLSERFAIYF
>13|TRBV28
CASLPNVGETQYF
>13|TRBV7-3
CASSFSGFNEQFF
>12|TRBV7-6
CASSLVSGPSFF
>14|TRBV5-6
CASRAYESLTEAFF
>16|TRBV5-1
CASSLSGPFSYNEQFF
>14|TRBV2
CACRLAGDYNEQFF
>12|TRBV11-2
CASSFRGTEAFF
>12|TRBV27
CASSLSADTQYF
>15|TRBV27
CASSLRGAVNQPQHF
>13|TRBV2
CASSGQVNTEAFF
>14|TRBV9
CASGNGVGNQPQHF
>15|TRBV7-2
CASSPRTSGRAEQFF
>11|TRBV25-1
CATEDYYEQYF
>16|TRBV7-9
CASSLAPLGSNYGYTF
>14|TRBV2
CAGRQGGNHNEQFF
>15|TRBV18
CASSSGQNSNQPQHF
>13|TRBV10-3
CATQDRVRSEAFF
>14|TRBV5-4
CATSHVPRSTEAFF
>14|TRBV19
CASSSRGSFLGYTF
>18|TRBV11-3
CASSLTHRVQGIIGTQYF
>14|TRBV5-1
CASREGTAQETQYF
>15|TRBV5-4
CASSLRQGASGELFF
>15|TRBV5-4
CASSPNTGGSYEQYF
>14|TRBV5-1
CASSSAGALYEQYF
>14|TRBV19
CASNLTGPRYEQYF
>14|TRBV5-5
CASSLDRAYNEQFF
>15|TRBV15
CATSRERLNTGELFF
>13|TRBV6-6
CATRDTRGQPQHF
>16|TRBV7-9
CASSSTGRRIGNTIYF
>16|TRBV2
CASEGQGGPGANVLTF
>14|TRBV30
CAWSVLAGADTQYF
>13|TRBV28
CASRTTEDHGYTF
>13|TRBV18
CASWGTMNTEAFF
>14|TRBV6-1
CASTLSPRGDGYTF
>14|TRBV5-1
CASSPGGPRSPLHF
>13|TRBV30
CAWGTGHNQPQHF
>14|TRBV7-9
CASSPETTNYGYTF
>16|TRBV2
CASSEVRTATFYGYTF
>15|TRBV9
CASRLSGSIHNEQFF